This TCR beta chain derives from a study of blood T cell repertoires in COVID-19. Study overall: COVID-19 samples from acute and convalescent phases originated in the United States, Italy and Spain. T cells, B-cell-depleted T cells, or PBMCs supplied cDNA or gDNA.

Authors' data handling: How many nucleated cells were present was estimated from reference gene primer amplification. Sequencing was performed with immunoSEQ multiplex PCR; in TCRdb, only in-frame clones are kept and a portion is missing. The D gene and trimming were derived from the DNA, and the V and J assignments and clone size from that table. The sample shows some 490,000 clones, 70% to 90% of them seen only once. The ends lost 4 bases at V and 3 bases at J; junction bases unmatched: 5. Germline assignment: CDR1 ENHRY and CDR2 SYGVKD. This CDR3 has 15 amino acids. The receptor was derived from a human donor in a cohort sampled during active COVID-19. Sequencing used peripheral blood. The chain couples TRBV10-3 to TRBJ2-3; 9 nucleotides agree with TRBD1. CDR3 residues: CAISVGDRATDTQYF. The CDR3 DNA reads as TGTGCCATCAGTGTGGGGGACAGGGCGACAGATACGCAGTATTTT.